The 11 T cell receptor beta chains in this list originate from one sample, sequenced in a study of radiation and T cells in renal cell carcinoma. Here immunoSEQ multiplex PCR was the method, and the copy in TCRdb shows in-frame clones only, minus some. The sample has roughly 49,000 clones, 80% seen once. Indicated time point: blood 2 weeks post-SBRT. The treatment is: 15 Gy SBRT to primary tumor, nephrectomy 4 weeks later. Sequenced here: blood, sampled from a patient whose treatment included radiotherapy and nephrectomy. The receptors shown here come from a woman aged 70 to 79 with renal cell carcinoma.

The rearrangement uses TRBV9 and TRBJ1-1; 8 bases are a match to TRBD1. The CDR3 has 14 amino acids. Per germline, CDR1 SGDLS and CDR2 YYNGEE. Losses at the gene ends were 2 bases for V and 9 bases for J; bases not matched to a gene: 9. CDR3 sequence (DNA): TGTGCCAGCAGCGTGGGACAGGATCTGTCCCAAGCTTTCTTT. Protein sequence: CASSVGQDLSQAFF.

Only a few counts were recorded for this clone. The genes are TRBV5-5 and TRBJ1-3; D call uncertain. This CDR3 is built from 13 residues. Germline CDR1 SGHKS, CDR2 YYEKEE (reference sequence). V shed 0 bases and J shed 4 bases, with 5 bases lying between them. This CDR3 is CASSLVGGNTIYF. The CDR3 DNA reads as TGTGCCAGCAGCTTGGTAGGGGGAAACACCATATATTTT. Combining the CDR3 with reference TRBV5-5 and TRBJ1-3 gives the whole variable domain DAGVTQSPTHLIKTRGQQVTLRCSPISGHKSVSWYQQVLGQGPQFIFQYYEKEERGRGNFPDRFSARQFPNYSSELNVNALLLGDSALYLCASSLVGGNTIYFGEGSWLTVV.

The rearrangement links TRBV19 to TRBJ1-1, with D maybe TRBD1 (5 bases). The V and J ends lost 3 bases and 0 bases respectively, with 8 bases between them. This CDR3 has 14 amino acids. Germline CDR1 is LNHDA and CDR2 is SQIVND (reference sequence). The CDR3 coding sequence is TGTGCCAGTAGTATCACAGGATTGAACACTGAAGCTTTCTTT. Residues: CASSITGLNTEAFF.

The genes are TRBV7-8 and TRBJ2-7; D may be TRBD1 (5 bases). Per germline, CDR1 SGHVS and CDR2 FQNEAQ. Trimming cost V 7 bases and J 1 base, with 14 bases left between them. The CDR3 totals 14 residues. The CDR3 DNA is TGTGCCAGCAACCCAGGGCAACCATCCTACGAGCAGTACTTC. This gives the protein CASNPGQPSYEQYF.

This clone is a singleton in its sample. The rearrangement joins TRBV2 to TRBJ1-3; no clear D. Germline values: CDR1 SNHLY, CDR2 FYNNEI. The CDR3 has 14 residues. V lost 5 bases, J lost 0 bases, and 8 bases lay in between. The CDR3 DNA reads as TGTGCCAGCAGTCCTGTCATCTCTGGAAACACCATATATTTT. This encodes CASSPVISGNTIYF.

This chain connects TRBV7-2 to TRBJ2-2, with a weak D call TRBD2 (6 bases). The V end was cut by 1 base, the J end by 7 bases, with 10 bases between. The germline gives CDR1 SGHTA, CDR2 FQGNSA. This CDR3 region has 14 residues. CDR3 nucleotide sequence: TGTGCCAGCAGCTTAGAATGGCGGGGCGGGGAGCTGTTTTTT. Translation gives CASSLEWRGGELFF.

This clone was seen only a few times. The V call is TRBV7-8, the J call TRBJ2-3, with D perhaps TRBD1 (6 bases). Per germline, CDR1 SGHVS and CDR2 FQNEAQ. CDR3 length equals 15 residues. V lost 5 bases and J lost 2, with 14 bases in between. The CDR3 bases are TGTGCCAGCAGCCCCCGGACAGCACCCACAGATACGCAGTATTTT. Translated, it gives CASSPRTAPTDTQYF.

The genes are TRBV7-9 and TRBJ1-2; TRBD1 matches at 7 bases. Trimming cost V 0 bases and J 1 base; bases outside gene matches: 8. This CDR3 comprises 17 residues. Germline lookup yields CDR1 SEHNR and CDR2 FQNEAQ (reference sequence). CDR3 nucleotide sequence: TGTGCCAGCAGCTTAGCTCACAGGGGCGTGAGTAACTATGGCTACACCTTC. This sequence encodes CASSLAHRGVSNYGYTF. Filled out from reference TRBV7-9 and TRBJ1-2, the complete variable domain reads DTGVSQNPRHKITKRGQNVTFRCDPISEHNRLYWYRQTLGQGPEFLTYFQNEAQLEKSRLLSDRFSAERPKGSFSTLEIQRTEQGDSAMYLCASSLAHRGVSNYGYTFGSGTRLTVV.

The CDR3 DNA sequence: TGTGCCAGCTCACCTCCGGGAGGTGTCGAGACCCAGTACTTC. Protein product: CASSPPGGVETQYF. The chain carries TRBV18 and TRBJ2-5; 7 positions agree with TRBD2. This CDR3 has 14 residues. Germline CDR1 reads KGHSH; CDR2 reads LQKENI. Losses at the gene ends were 3 bases for V and 5 bases for J; bases not matched to a gene: 6.

The rearrangement uses TRBV28 and TRBJ1-4, with no clear D. CDR3 length: 13 amino acids. Trimming removed 4 bases at V and 8 bases at J, with 11 bases between. CDR1 and CDR2 from the germline V gene are MDHEN and SYDVKM. The CDR3 DNA reads TGTGCCAGCAGTTGGTCTGGTGGCGAAAAACTGTTTTTT. Amino acid sequence: CASSWSGGEKLFF.

This clone was seen only a few times. V gene TRBV2 combines with J gene TRBJ1-3; TRBD1 might be the D (6 bases). Germline V gene lookup returns CDR1 SNHLY and CDR2 FYNNEI. V dropped 7 bases and J dropped 0 bases, with 13 bases sitting between them. CDR3 size: 15 residues. The CDR3 loop reads CASNRDTSSGNTIYF. The CDR3 DNA follows: TGTGCCAGCAACCGGGACACATCCTCTGGAAACACCATATATTTT.